What follows are 18 T cell receptor beta chains derived from one specimen sequenced in a study of T cells after yellow fever vaccination (dated by TCRdb to about 2019). The treatment or condition tag for this specimen amounts to: live attenuated yellow fever vaccine strain. Library preparation used 5' RACE. The instrument given in TCRdb is Illumina HiSeq 2500. The public sequencing data were trimmed at Q25 with fastp and processed into clonotypes with MiXCR by TCRdb, which kept only in-frame beta chains. Records with the same CDR3 protein are collapsed into one entry carrying the most frequent genes and DNA. The sample table contains roughly 520,000 distinct CDR3 sequences; only one count was recorded for just over 20% of them. About 16% of the sample lies in the top ten. This specimen was PBMCs, taken about 20 days after the first yellow fever vaccination. All receptors come from a man aged 18 to 29 who received the YFV17D yellow fever vaccine.

This clonotype was detected only a few times. This rearrangement joins TRBV30 to TRBJ1-1; the D is unclear. V lost 2 bases, J lost 3 bases, and 1 base lay in between. The germline gives CDR1 GTSNPN, CDR2 SVGIG (reference sequence). The CDR3 loop spans 10 amino acids. The CDR3 region is CAWSYTEAFF. CDR3 DNA sequence: TGTGCCTGGAGTTACACTGAAGCTTTCTTT.

A note on this clonotype: Compared with germline, one end of the junction differs, possibly owing to a read error. V usage is TRBV7-8 and J usage is TRBJ1-3; D ambiguous. This CDR3 has 14 amino acids. Per germline, CDR1 SGHVS and CDR2 FQNEAQ. The CDR3 coding sequence is TGTGCCAGCAGGCCGAAGTTGGTAGTAAACACCATTTATTTT. Translated, it gives CASRPKLVVNTIYF.

This clonotype was observed a handful of times. This chain's CDR3 is CASSQEPGLAGYEQFF. In DNA, the CDR3 is TGTGCCAGCAGCCAAGAACCCGGACTAGCAGGGTATGAGCAGTTCTTC. The chain joins TRBV4-2 to TRBJ2-1, with TRBD2 matching 8 bases. The junction had 9 bases not matched to a gene; V was cut back by 0 bases and J by 8 bases. This CDR3 is 16 amino acids long. CDR1 and CDR2 from the germline V gene are LGHNA and YNFKEQ.

This clonotype showed up just a few times. This sequence joins TRBV12-3 or TRBV12-4 and TRBJ2-1, with 10 bases matching TRBD1. J lost 5 bases, V lost 1 base, and 2 bases had no gene match. The CDR3 totals 15 residues. The CDR3 protein is CASSLGTGGNNEQFF. The DNA for the CDR3 is TGTGCCAGCAGTTTAGGGACAGGGGGAAACAATGAGCAGTTCTTC.

The rearrangement joins TRBV6-1 to TRBJ2-2; D gene uncertain. From germline, CDR1 is MNHNS and CDR2 SASEGT. The CDR3 runs 15 residues. Trimming cost V 7 bases and J 6 bases, with 18 bases left between them. CDR3 DNA: TGTGCCAGCACTACCCTCGCCGGGTTATCCGGGGAGCTGTTTTTT. Protein: CASTTLAGLSGELFF.

The J gene is TRBJ2-7, the V gene TRBV28, with 9 bases fitting TRBD2. The CDR3 runs 19 residues. V gave up 5 bases and J gave up 3 bases; unmatched junction bases: 20. Germline V CDR1 and CDR2: MDHEN, SYDVKM. DNA for the CDR3: TGTGCCAGCAGTGTAGCGCACGCGGGCCTAGCGGGGACCTACTACGAGCAGTACGTC. This encodes CASSVAHAGLAGTYYEQYV.

In its sample, this clonotype was seen a few times. The chain has TRBV25-1 and TRBJ1-2, with D possibly being TRBD1 (5 bases). Germline lookup yields CDR1 MGHDK and CDR2 SYGVNS. V was shortened by 5 bases and J by 6 bases, with 10 bases between the two germline ends. This CDR3 is built from 12 residues. This CDR3 reads CASSRQGNGYTF. The CDR3 nucleotides read TGTGCCAGCAGTCGGCAGGGAAATGGCTACACCTTC.

A few counts support this clonotype. The chain couples TRBV12-3 or TRBV12-4 to TRBJ1-1; 8 nucleotides agree with TRBD1. The CDR3 runs to 16 residues. Unmatched junction bases numbered 11, after V lost 6 bases and J lost 2 bases. CDR3 sequence: CASSPQGAHANTEAFF. The CDR3 region has the DNA TGTGCCAGCAGCCCCCAGGGGGCCCATGCCAACACTGAAGCTTTCTTT.

This clonotype was counted many times. V usage is TRBV5-8 and J usage is TRBJ2-3; 8 bases are shared with TRBD2. CDR1 is SGHTS and CDR2 is YDEGEE in the germline V gene. The V and J ends lost 1 base and 8 bases, in that order; junction bases with no gene match: 18. The CDR3 is 18 amino acids. Written as DNA, the CDR3 is TGTGCCAGCAGCTTGCAGGCAACCCGACTAGCGTCCTCGGGTACGCAGTATTTT. Translating it yields CASSLQATRLASSGTQYF.

The V and J genes are TRBV6-2 or TRBV6-3 and TRBJ2-6; 8 bases line up with TRBD1. This CDR3 is 18 amino acids long. In germline, CDR1 is MNHEY, CDR2 SVGEGT. With V trimmed by 0 bases and J by 3 bases, 7 bases remained unmatched. CDR3 region: CASSYSPQGAHGANVLTF. Written as DNA, the CDR3 is TGTGCCAGCAGTTACTCGCCCCAGGGGGCGCATGGGGCCAACGTCCTGACTTTC.

The chain links TRBV6-1 to TRBJ2-1; 7 nucleotides match TRBD1. CDR1 and CDR2 from the germline V gene are MNHNS and SASEGT. This CDR3 region has 14 residues. V shed 4 bases, J shed 6 bases, and the junction held 6 bases outside the gene matches. The CDR3 sequence is CASSVGGSGNEQFF. In DNA, the CDR3 is TGTGCCAGCAGTGTAGGGGGCTCCGGCAATGAGCAGTTCTTC.

The J gene is TRBJ1-2, the V gene TRBV5-1; D ambiguous. The CDR3 extends over 15 amino acids. Per the germline V gene, CDR1 is SGHRS and CDR2 is YFSETQ. V was trimmed by 0 bases and J by 2 bases, leaving 11 bases between them. The CDR3 loop reads CASSLGVGRNYGYTF. The CDR3 DNA follows: TGCGCCAGCAGCTTGGGGGTAGGACGGAACTATGGCTACACCTTC.

V and J are TRBV20-1 and TRBJ2-5, with 9 bases aligning to TRBD2. V shed 5 bases, J shed 1 base, and the junction held 8 bases outside the gene matches. The germline V gene has CDR1 DFQATT and CDR2 SNEGSKA (reference sequence). This CDR3 has 15 amino acids. The CDR3 region is CSAPPGGGGQETQYF. CDR3 bases: TGCAGTGCTCCTCCGGGCGGGGGGGGCCAAGAGACCCAGTACTTC.

This chain uses TRBV11-1 with TRBJ2-2, with D perhaps TRBD1 or TRBD2 (5 bases each). CDR3 length equals 17 residues. Germline V CDR1 and CDR2: SGHAT, FQDESV (reference sequence). V was clipped by 4 bases and J by 6 bases, with 21 bases between them. CDR3 sequence (DNA): TGTGCCAGCAGCTCAACCGGGGACGCCTCATGGGCCGGGGAGCTGTTTTTT. Amino acids: CASSSTGDASWAGELFF.

Many counts were recorded for this clonotype. The chain employs TRBV10-3 and TRBJ2-1, with 10 positions matching TRBD2. The V segment lost 8 bases and the J segment 3 bases; nucleotides outside the gene matches: 4. Germline-derived CDR1 and CDR2 are ENHRY and SYGVKD. The CDR3 consists of 14 residues. DNA of the CDR3: TGTGCCATCGGAGCGGGGGGGTACTACAATGAGCAGTTCTTC. As protein: CAIGAGGYYNEQFF.

The genes are TRBV7-4 and TRBJ2-7, with 9 bases aligning to TRBD2. Germline V gene sequence: CDR1 SGHVT, CDR2 SQSDAQ. The CDR3 has 17 residues. The J segment lost 1 base and the V segment lost 11 bases, leaving 18 bases of the junction unmatched. The CDR3 DNA follows: TGTGCCTCCTGCCTGACTAGCGGAGGATTATTTTCCTACGAGCAGTACTTC. Protein sequence: CASCLTSGGLFSYEQYF.

The CDR3 bases are TGTGCCAGCAGGAAGCAGGGGGCAGGGACCGGGGAGCTGTTTTTT. Protein product: CASRKQGAGTGELFF. The chain carries TRBV7-2 and TRBJ2-2; 8 bases map to TRBD1. Germline V gives CDR1 SGHTA, CDR2 FQGNSA. Trimming took 6 bases from V and 5 from J; bases not matched to a gene: 8. The CDR3 extends over 15 amino acids.

This clonotype was detected a few times. This chain uses TRBV4-2 with TRBJ1-6, with TRBD1 identical over 10 bases. V gave up 1 base and J gave up 10 bases; unmatched junction bases: 7. The CDR3 runs to 16 residues. Per the germline V gene, CDR1 is LGHNA and CDR2 is YNFKEQ. The DNA of the CDR3 is TGTGCCAGCAGCCAAGGAACGGGACAGGGGTCCTCACCCCTCCACTTT. Translating it yields CASSQGTGQGSSPLHF.